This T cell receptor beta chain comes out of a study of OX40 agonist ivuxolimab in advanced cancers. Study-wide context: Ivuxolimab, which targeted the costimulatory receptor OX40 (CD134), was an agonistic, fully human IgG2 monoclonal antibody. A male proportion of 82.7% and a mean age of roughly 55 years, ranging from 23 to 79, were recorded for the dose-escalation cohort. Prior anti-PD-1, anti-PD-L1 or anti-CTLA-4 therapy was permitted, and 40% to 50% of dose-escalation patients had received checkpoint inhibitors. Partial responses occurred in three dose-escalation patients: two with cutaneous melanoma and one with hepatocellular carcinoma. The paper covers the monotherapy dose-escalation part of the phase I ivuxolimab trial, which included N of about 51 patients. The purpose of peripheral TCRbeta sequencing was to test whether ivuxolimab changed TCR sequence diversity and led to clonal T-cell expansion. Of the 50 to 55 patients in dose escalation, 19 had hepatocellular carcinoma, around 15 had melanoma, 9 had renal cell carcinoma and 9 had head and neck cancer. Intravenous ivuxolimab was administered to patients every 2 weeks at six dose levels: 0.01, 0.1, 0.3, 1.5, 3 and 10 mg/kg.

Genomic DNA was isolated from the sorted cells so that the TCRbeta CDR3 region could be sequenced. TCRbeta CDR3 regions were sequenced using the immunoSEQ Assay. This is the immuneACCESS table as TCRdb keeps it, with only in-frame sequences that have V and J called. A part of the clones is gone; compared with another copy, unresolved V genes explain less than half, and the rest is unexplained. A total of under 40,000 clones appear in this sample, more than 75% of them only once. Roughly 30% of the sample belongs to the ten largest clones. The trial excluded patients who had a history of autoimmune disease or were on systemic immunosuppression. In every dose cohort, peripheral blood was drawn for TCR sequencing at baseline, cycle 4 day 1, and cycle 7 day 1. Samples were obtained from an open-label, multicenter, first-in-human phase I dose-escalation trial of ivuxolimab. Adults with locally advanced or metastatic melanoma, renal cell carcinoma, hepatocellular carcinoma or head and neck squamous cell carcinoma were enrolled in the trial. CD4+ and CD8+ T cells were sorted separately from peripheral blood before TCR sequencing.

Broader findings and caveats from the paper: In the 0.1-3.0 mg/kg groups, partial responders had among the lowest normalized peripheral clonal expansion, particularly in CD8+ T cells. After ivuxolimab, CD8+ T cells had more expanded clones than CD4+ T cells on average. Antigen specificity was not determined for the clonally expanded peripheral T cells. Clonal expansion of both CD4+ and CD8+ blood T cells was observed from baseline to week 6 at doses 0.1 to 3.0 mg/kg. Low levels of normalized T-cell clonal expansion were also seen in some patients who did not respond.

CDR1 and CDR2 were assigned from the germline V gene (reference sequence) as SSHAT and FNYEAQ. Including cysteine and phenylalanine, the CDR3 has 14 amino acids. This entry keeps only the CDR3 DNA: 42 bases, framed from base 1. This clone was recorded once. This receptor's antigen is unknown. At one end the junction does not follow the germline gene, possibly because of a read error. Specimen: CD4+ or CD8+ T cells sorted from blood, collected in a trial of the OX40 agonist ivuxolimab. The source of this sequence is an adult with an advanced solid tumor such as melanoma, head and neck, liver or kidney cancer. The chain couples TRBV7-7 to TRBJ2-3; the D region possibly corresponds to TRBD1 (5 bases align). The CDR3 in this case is CASSFDPGPDTQYF. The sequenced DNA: TGTGCTAGCAGCTTTGATCCAGGGCCCGATACGCAGTATTTT.